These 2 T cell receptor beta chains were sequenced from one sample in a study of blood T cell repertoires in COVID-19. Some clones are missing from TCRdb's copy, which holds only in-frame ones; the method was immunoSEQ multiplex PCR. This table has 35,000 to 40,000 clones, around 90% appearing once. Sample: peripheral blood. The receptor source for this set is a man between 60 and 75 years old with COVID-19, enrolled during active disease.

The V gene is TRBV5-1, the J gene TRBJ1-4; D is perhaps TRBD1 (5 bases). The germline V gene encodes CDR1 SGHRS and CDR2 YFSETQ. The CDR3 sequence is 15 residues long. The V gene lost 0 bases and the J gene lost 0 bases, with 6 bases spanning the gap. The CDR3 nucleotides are TGCGCCAGCAGCTTGGGGGGCTCAACTAATGAAAAACTGTTTTTT. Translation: CASSLGGSTNEKLFF.

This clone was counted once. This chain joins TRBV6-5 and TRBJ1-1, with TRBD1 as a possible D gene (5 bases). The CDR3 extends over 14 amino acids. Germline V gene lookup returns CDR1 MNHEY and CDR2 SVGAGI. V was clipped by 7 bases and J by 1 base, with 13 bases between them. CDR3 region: CASTRGPPNTEAFF. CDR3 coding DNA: TGTGCCAGCACGCGGGGCCCCCCGAACACTGAAGCTTTCTTT.